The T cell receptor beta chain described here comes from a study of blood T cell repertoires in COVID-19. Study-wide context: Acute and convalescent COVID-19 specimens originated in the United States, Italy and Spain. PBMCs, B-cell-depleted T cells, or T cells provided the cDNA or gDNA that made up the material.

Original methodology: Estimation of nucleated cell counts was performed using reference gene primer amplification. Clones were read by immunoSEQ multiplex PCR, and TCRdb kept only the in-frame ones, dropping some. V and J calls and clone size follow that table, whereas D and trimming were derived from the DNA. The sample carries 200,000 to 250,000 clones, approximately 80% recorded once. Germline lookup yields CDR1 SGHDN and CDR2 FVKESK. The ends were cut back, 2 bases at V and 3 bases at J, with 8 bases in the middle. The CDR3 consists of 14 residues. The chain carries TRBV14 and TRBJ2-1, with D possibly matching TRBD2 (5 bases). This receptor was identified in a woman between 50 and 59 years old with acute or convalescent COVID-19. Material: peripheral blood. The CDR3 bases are TGTGCCAGCAGCCAACGAGGGAACTACAATGAGCAGTTCTTC. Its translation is CASSQRGNYNEQFF.